The clone carrying this TCR beta chain was detected ten times or more. Time point indicated: newly diagnosed GD, antithyroid drugs for less than 3 months. With RNA extracted from PBMCs as input, the TCR library was made. American Thyroid Association guidelines were used to diagnose Graves' disease. An endocrinology department in Xi'an, China, supplied the patients. These data originate in a study of regulatory T cells in long-lasting Graves disease. Libraries of TCR beta came from iRepertoire HTBI primers plus Arm-PCR of CDR3 regions. TCRdb re-analysed the multiplex PCR reads in MiXCR, keeping a single row per CDR3 protein. The data contain approximately 540,000 distinct CDR3 sequences, about 12% of them singletons. The germline gives CDR1 SGHTA, CDR2 FQGNSA. V lost 5 bases, J lost 6 bases, and 16 bases lay in between. The CDR3 spans 14 residues. This same sample was also taken into another study, of T cells in Graves' hyperthyroidism and ophthalmopathy.

The material was peripheral blood mononuclear cells (PBMCs), obtained at new diagnosis, from a patient treated with antithyroid drugs. The sequence derives from a woman in her 30s with Graves disease. V gene TRBV7-2 combines with J gene TRBJ1-1; D is possibly TRBD1 (6 bases). The CDR3 loop reads CASSPRTGAAEAFF. In DNA, the CDR3 is TGTGCCAGCAGCCCGCGTACGGGGGCCGCTGAAGCTTTCTTT.